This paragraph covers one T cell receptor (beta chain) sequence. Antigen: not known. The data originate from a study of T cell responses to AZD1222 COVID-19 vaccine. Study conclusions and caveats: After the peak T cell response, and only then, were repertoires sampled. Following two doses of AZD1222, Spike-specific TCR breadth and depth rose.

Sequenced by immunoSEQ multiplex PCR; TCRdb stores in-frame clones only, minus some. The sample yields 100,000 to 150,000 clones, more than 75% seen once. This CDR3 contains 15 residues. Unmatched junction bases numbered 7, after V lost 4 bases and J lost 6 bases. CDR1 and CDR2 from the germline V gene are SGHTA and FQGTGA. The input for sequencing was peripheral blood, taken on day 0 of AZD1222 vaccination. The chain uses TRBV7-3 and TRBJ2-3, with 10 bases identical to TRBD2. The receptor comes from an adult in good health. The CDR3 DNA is TGTGCCAGCAGCTCAGCGGGGGGGCCCACTGATACGCAGTATTTT. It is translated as CASSSAGGPTDTQYF.